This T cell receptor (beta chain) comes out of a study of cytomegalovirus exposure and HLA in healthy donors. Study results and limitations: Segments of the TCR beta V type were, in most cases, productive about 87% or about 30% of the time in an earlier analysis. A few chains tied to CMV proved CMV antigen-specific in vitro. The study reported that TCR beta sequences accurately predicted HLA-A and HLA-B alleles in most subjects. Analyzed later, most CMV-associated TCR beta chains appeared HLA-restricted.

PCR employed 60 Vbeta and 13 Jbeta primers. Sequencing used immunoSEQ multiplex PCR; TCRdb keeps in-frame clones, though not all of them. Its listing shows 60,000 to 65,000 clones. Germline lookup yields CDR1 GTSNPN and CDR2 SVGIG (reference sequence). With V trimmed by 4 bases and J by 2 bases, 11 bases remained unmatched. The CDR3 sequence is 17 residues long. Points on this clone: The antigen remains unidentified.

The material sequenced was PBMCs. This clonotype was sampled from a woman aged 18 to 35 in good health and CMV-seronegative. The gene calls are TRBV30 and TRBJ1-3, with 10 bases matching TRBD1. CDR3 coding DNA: TGTGCCTGGAAGCGGGACAGGGGAATTTTGGCTGGAAACACCATATATTTT. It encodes CAWKRDRGILAGNTIYF. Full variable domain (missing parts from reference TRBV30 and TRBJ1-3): SQTIHQWPATLVQPVGSPLSLECTVEGTSNPNLYWYRQAAGRGLQLLFYSVGIGQISSEVPQNLSASRPQDRQFILSSKKLLLSDSGFYLCAWKRDRGILAGNTIYFGEGSWLTVV.